This T cell receptor beta chain was profiled in a study of blood T cell repertoires in COVID-19. Study at large: Specimens from acute and convalescent COVID-19 originated in the United States, Italy and Spain. PBMCs, B-cell-depleted T cells, or T cells provided the cDNA or gDNA that made up the material.

In the source study's methods: How many nucleated cells were present was estimated from reference gene primer amplification. Data came from immunoSEQ multiplex PCR; TCRdb stores just in-frame clones and leaves some out. From that table come the V and J calls and clone size; the DNA was used to work out D and trimming. Of around 400,000 clones listed, around 87% were seen once; the top ten hold under 3%. The CDR3 runs 14 residues. The ends were cut back, 4 bases at V and 4 bases at J, with 12 bases in the middle. The V gene's germline CDR1 is MDHEN and CDR2 SYDVKM. The V gene is TRBV28, the J gene TRBJ2-3; D possibly corresponds to TRBD1 (5 bases). The sequenced sample consisted of peripheral blood. This clonotype originated in a woman in her fifties or sixties with COVID-19, enrolled during active disease. CDR3: CASSSPSGSDTQYF. CDR3 DNA sequence: TGTGCCAGCAGTTCTCCATCAGGGTCAGATACGCAGTATTTT. The full variable domain, its missing parts supplied by reference TRBV28 and TRBJ2-3, is DVKVTQSSRYLVKRTGEKVFLECVQDMDHENMFWYRQDPGLGLRLIYFSYDVKMKEKGDIPEGYSVSREKKERFSLILESASTNQTSMYLCASSSPSGSDTQYFGPGTRLTVL.